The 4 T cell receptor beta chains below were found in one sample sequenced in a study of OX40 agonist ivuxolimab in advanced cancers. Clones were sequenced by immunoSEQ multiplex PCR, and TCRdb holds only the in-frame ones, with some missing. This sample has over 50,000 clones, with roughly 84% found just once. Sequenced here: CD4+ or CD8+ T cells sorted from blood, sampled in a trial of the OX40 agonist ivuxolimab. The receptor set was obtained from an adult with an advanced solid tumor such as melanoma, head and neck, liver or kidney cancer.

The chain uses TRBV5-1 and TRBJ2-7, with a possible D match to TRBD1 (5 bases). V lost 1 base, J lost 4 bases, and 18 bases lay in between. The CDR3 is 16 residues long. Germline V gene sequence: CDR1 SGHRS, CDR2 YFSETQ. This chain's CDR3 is CASSLRGTGGWYEQYF. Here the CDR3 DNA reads TGCGCCAGCAGCTTGCGTGGTACAGGTGGATGGTACGAGCAGTACTTC.

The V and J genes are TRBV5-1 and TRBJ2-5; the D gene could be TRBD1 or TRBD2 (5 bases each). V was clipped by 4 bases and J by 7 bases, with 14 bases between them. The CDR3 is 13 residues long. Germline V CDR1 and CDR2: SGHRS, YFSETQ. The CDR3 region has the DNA TGCGCCAGCAGCGCCGGGACGGCCCGGACCCAGTACTTC. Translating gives CASSAGTARTQYF.

The CDR3 loop is CASSRQIGGAGGTGELFF. CDR3 bases: TGCGCCAGCAGCCGCCAGATAGGAGGGGCCGGGGGCACCGGGGAGCTGTTTTTT. The chain employs TRBV4-1 and TRBJ2-2, with D possibly matching TRBD2 (6 bases). V was trimmed by 4 bases and J by 4 bases, leaving 22 bases between them. The CDR3 has 18 residues. Per the germline V gene, CDR1 is MGHRA and CDR2 is YSYEKL.

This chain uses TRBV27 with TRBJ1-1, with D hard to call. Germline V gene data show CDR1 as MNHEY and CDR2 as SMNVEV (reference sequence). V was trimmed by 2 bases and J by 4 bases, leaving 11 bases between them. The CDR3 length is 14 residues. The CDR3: CASSLRVKGTEAFF. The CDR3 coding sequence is TGTGCCAGCAGTTTAAGGGTCAAGGGCACTGAAGCTTTCTTT.